Below, one T cell receptor beta chain is given with its context. Its antigen is still unknown. The repertoire was sequenced with immunoSEQ multiplex PCR; TCRdb's copy has only in-frame clones and lacks some. The data show roughly 32,000 clones, about 88% seen once. The CDR3 consists of 14 residues. These data come from a study of STAT5B mutations in CD4+ large granular lymphocyte leukemia. Findings of the study overall: The CD4+ versus CD8+ T-LGLL clonality difference may reflect limited sample size. About 24% of private leukemic clonotypes occurred rarely in other patients' non-leukemic repertoires. Compared with healthy controls (2/35), patient top clones favored TRBV06 (8/27).

The rearrangement joins TRBV1 to TRBJ2-7. TRBV1 is a recognized pseudogene. The specimen sequenced was CD4+ T cells from blood buffy coats. The sequence came from a human donor in good health. CDR3: CTSSQDLGFSEQYF. CDR3 nucleotide sequence: TGCACCAGCAGCCAAGATCTTGGGTTCAGCGAGCAGTACTTC.